One and the same sample provided the 10 T cell receptor beta chains below, sequenced in a study of cytomegalovirus exposure and HLA in healthy donors (dated by TCRdb to 2017 to 2019). Receptor amplification or capture employed the immunoSEQ multiplex PCR assay. For the multiplex PCR, a mixture combining 60 forward primers for TCR Vbeta segments and 13 reverse primers for TCR Jbeta segments was used. TCRdb took this table from immuneACCESS and kept in-frame rearrangements with V and J called. Such tables lack part of the clones; where checked against another copy, unresolved V genes explain under half of the gap, and the rest is unexplained. In this sample's table one finds 130,000 or so clones. The ten largest clonotypes hold under 2% of the sample. Sequencing was performed on PBMCs. Every receptor here comes from a middle-aged woman in good health and CMV-seronegative.

The chain couples TRBV7-2 to TRBJ1-4; 7 positions agree with TRBD1. The CDR3 is made up of 16 amino acids. Germline CDR1 reads SGHTA; CDR2 reads FQGNSA. V lost 5 bases, J lost 4 bases, and 10 bases stayed unmatched. Written as DNA, the CDR3 is TGTGCCAGCAGCCCCCGGGACAGCTACATTAATGAAAAACTGTTTTTT. Its protein product is CASSPRDSYINEKLFF.

The chain uses TRBV4-3 and TRBJ2-5, with 9 bases that match TRBD1. The CDR3 sequence is 15 residues long. The germline gives CDR1 LGHNA, CDR2 YSLEER. V gave up 5 bases and J gave up 5 bases; unmatched junction bases: 9. CDR3 DNA sequence: TGCGCCAGCAGCTCCTGGACAGGGGAGGGGGAGACCCAGTACTTC. The encoded protein is CASSSWTGEGETQYF.

V gene TRBV6-6 combines with J gene TRBJ2-5; TRBD1 matches at 9 bases. The CDR3 loop spans 14 amino acids. Trimming took 1 base from V and 3 from J; bases not matched to a gene: 0. Germline CDR1 reads MNHNY; CDR2 reads SVGAGI (reference sequence). The CDR3: CASSYWDREETQYF. CDR3 bases: TGTGCCAGCAGTTACTGGGACAGGGAAGAGACCCAGTACTTC.

The chain joins TRBV4-2 to TRBJ1-1; D gene unclear. V was cut by 4 bases and J by 2 bases, with 17 bases left in between. Germline CDR1 is LGHNA and CDR2 is YNFKEQ. CDR3 length: 16 amino acids. CDR3 nucleotides: TGTGCCAGCAGCCCCTCCGTGGTCCGGGTCAACACTGAAGCTTTCTTT. It codes for CASSPSVVRVNTEAFF.

V and J are TRBV11-2 and TRBJ1-2, with D unresolved. Germline values: CDR1 SGHAT, CDR2 FQNNGV. The CDR3 is 16 amino acids. Trimming took off 1 base at V and 10 bases at J, with 22 bases between the two ends. For the CDR3, the DNA is TGTGCCAGCAGCTTAGTAGCCGACCCGAGATTGGGTGACTACACCTTC. This encodes CASSLVADPRLGDYTF.

This rearrangement joins TRBV6-4 to TRBJ1-5; D is unclear. CDR3 length equals 14 residues. V gave up 3 bases and J gave up 6 bases, with 12 bases separating them. CDR1 and CDR2 from the germline V gene are MRHNA and SNTAGT. The CDR3 DNA reads TGTGCCAGCAGTGAAGAGGCCTTTTTTCAGCCCCAGCATTTT. Its translation is CASSEEAFFQPQHF.

The chain links TRBV7-2 to TRBJ2-7, with 11 bases fitting TRBD2. CDR3 length: 15 residues. Germline CDR1 is SGHTA and CDR2 is FQGNSA. The V and J ends lost 5 bases and 3 bases, in that order; junction bases with no gene match: 6. This chain's CDR3 is CASSVTSGDYYEQYV. The DNA of the CDR3 is TGTGCCAGCAGCGTGACTAGCGGGGACTACTACGAGCAGTACGTC.

V gene TRBV4-1 combines with J gene TRBJ2-7; 12 positions agree with TRBD1. V was pared by 4 bases and J by 7 bases, with 17 bases of the junction left unmatched. From germline, CDR1 is MGHRA and CDR2 YSYEKL. This CDR3 contains 18 residues. The CDR3 DNA reads TGCGCCAGCAGCCGAGACCTCGGATCGGGGACAGGGGGCCGGGAGCAGTACTTC. Translation: CASSRDLGSGTGGREQYF.

V gene TRBV19 combines with J gene TRBJ1-1; 10 nucleotides agree with TRBD1. This CDR3 has 17 residues. V was pared by 2 bases and J by 2 bases, with 8 bases of the junction left unmatched. CDR1 is LNHDA and CDR2 is SQIVND in the germline V gene (reference sequence). In nucleotides, the CDR3 is TGTGCCAGTAGTATAACCGACAGGGGGCAGAGAAACACTGAAGCTTTCTTT. It translates to CASSITDRGQRNTEAFF.

DNA for the CDR3: TGTGCCAGCTCACCCGTTGCTAGCGGGCATGATCTTCTTTACGAGCAGTACTTC. Amino acids: CASSPVASGHDLLYEQYF. V usage is TRBV18 and J usage is TRBJ2-7; 8 bases are a match to TRBD2. V lost 3 bases and J lost 4; bases outside the gene matches: 17. This CDR3 comprises 18 residues. CDR1 and CDR2 (germline): KGHSH, LQKENI. The whole variable domain, remainder taken from reference TRBV18 and TRBJ2-7, is NAGVMQNPRHLVRRRGQEARLRCSPMKGHSHVYWYRQLPEEGLKFMVYLQKENIIDESGMPKERFSAEFPKEGPSILRIQQVVRGDSAAYFCASSPVASGHDLLYEQYFGPGTRLTVT.